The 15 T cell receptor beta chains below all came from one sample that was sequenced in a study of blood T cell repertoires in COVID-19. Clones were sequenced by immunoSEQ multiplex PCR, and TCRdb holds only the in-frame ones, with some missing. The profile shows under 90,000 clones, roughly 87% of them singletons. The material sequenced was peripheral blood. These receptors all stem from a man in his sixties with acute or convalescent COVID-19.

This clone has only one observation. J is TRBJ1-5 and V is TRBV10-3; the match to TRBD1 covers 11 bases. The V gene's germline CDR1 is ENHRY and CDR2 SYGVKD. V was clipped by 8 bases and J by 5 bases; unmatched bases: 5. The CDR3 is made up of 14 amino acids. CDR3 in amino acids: CAISAGQGDQPQHF. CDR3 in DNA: TGTGCCATCTCAGCGGGACAGGGGGATCAGCCCCAGCATTTT.

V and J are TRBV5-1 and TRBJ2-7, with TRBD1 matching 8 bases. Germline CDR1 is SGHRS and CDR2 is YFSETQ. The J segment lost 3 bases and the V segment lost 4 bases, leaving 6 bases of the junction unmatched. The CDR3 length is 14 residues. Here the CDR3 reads CASSDGTGVYEQYF. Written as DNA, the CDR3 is TGCGCCAGCAGCGATGGGACAGGAGTCTACGAGCAGTACTTC.

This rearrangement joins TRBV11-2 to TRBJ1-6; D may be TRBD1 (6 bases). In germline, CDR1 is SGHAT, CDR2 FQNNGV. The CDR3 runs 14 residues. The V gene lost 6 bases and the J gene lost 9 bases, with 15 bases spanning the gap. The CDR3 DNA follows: TGTGCCAGCAGGACCATACGAGGGGGTTCACCCCTCCACTTT. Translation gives CASRTIRGGSPLHF. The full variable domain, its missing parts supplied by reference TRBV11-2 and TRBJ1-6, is EAGVAQSPRYKIIEKRQSVAFWCNPISGHATLYWYQQILGQGPKLLIQFQNNGVVDDSQLPKDRFSAERLKGVDSTLKIQPAKLEDSAVYLCASRTIRGGSPLHFGNGTRLTVT.

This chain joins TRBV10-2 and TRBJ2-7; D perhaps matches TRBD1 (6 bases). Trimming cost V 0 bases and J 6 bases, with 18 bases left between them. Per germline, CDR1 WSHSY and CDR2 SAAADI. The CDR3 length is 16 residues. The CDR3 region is CASSESLRGPYPEQYF. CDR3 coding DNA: TGCGCCAGCAGTGAGTCTCTCAGGGGCCCCTATCCCGAGCAGTACTTC.

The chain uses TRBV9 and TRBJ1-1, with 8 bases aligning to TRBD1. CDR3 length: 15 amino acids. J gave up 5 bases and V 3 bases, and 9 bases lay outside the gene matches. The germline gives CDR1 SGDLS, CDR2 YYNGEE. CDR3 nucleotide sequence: TGTGCCAGCAGCGGCACCGGGACAGGCGGAACTGAAGCTTTCTTT. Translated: CASSGTGTGGTEAFF.

CDR3 residues: CASSSSGIDPGNTIYF. In DNA form, the CDR3 reads TGCGCCAGCAGCTCTTCCGGGATCGACCCTGGAAACACCATATATTTT. This rearrangement joins TRBV5-1 to TRBJ1-3; D not certain. The CDR3 runs to 16 residues. Germline loops: CDR1 SGHRS, CDR2 YFSETQ. Trimming removed 3 bases from V and 2 bases from J, with 15 bases in between.

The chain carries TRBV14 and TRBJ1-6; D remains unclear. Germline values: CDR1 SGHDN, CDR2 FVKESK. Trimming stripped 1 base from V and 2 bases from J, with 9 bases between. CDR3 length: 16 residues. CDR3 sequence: CASSQANGAYNSPLHF. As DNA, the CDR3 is TGTGCCAGCAGCCAAGCCAACGGGGCCTATAATTCACCCCTCCACTTT.

Here the CDR3 DNA reads TGTGCCAGCAGCGTAGGTGGGGCTAGCTCCTACAATGAGCAGTTCTTC. Amino acids: CASSVGGASSYNEQFF. The chain recombines TRBV9 with TRBJ2-1; D possibly corresponds to TRBD1 (5 bases). This CDR3 is built from 16 residues. Trimming pared 0 bases from V and 0 bases from J, leaving 10 bases between. Germline V gene data show CDR1 as SGDLS and CDR2 as YYNGEE.

The chain's CDR3 is CASSSSPLPSYGYTF. The CDR3 DNA follows: TGTGCCAGCAGCTCCTCCCCCCTCCCTAGCTATGGCTACACCTTC. The gene calls are TRBV5-5 and TRBJ1-2; no firm D call. V lost 3 bases, J lost 4 bases, and 16 bases lay in between. The CDR3 runs to 15 residues. In germline, CDR1 is SGHKS, CDR2 YYEKEE (reference sequence).

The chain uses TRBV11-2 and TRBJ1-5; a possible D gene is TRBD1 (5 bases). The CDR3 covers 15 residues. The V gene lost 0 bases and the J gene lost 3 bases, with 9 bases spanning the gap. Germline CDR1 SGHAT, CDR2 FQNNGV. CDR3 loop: CASSLEAGINQPQHF. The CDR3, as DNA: TGTGCCAGCAGCTTAGAGGCAGGGATCAATCAGCCCCAGCATTTT.

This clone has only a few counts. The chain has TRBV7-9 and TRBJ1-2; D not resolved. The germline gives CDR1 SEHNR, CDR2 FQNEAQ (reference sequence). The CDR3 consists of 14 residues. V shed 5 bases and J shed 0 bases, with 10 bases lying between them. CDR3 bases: TGTGCCAGCAGCCCAGAATTGACTAACTATGGCTACACCTTC. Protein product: CASSPELTNYGYTF.

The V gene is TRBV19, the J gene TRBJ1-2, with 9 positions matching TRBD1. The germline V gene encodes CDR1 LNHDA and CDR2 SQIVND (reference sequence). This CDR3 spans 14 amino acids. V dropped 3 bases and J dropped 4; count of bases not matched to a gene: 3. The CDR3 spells CASSIDRGSYGYTF. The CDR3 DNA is TGTGCCAGTAGTATTGACAGGGGGAGCTATGGCTACACCTTC.

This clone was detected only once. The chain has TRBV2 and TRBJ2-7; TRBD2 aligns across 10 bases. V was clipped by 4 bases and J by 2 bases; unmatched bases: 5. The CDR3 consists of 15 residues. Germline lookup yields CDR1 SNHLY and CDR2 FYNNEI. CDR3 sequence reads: CASSVDSGGPYEQYF. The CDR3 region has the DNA TGTGCCAGCAGTGTAGATAGCGGGGGGCCCTACGAGCAGTACTTC.

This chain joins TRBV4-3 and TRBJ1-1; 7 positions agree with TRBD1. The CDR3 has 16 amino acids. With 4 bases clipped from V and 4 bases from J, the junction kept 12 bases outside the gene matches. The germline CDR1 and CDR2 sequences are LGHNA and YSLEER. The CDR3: CASSPYAGRGSTEAFF. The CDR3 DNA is TGCGCCAGCAGCCCTTATGCGGGCAGGGGGTCCACTGAAGCTTTCTTT.

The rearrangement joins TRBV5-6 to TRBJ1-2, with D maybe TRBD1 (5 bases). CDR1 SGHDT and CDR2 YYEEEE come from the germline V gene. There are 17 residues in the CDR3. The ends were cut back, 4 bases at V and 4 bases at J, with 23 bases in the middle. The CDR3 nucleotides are TGTGCCAGCAGCCAGCCGGGGGGGTGGATTGAGAGCTATGGCTACACCTTC. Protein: CASSQPGGWIESYGYTF.